This entry lists 29 T cell receptor beta chains sequenced from one sample in a study of CD8 T cells in Susac syndrome (dated by TCRdb to between 2019 and 2020). Library preparation was by the immunoSEQ multiplex PCR assay. RNA was extracted using the RNeasy kit, and roughly 0.5 to 1 microgram was reverse transcribed with random hexamers. Through fastp at Q25 and MiXCR, TCRdb rebuilt clones from the public reads, retaining in-frame beta chains. CDR3 protein sequences are deduplicated, and each keeps its most common genes and DNA. The sample data list approximately 25,000 distinct CDR3 sequences, and 93% of these were observed just once. Clones ranked in the top ten supply 0.6% to 0.75% of the sample. The specimen was CD8+ T cells from PBMCs. The receptors were gathered from a human donor with Susac syndrome.

The chain is built from TRBV7-2 and TRBJ2-7, with TRBD2 matching over 16 bases. The junction had 6 bases not matched to a gene; V was cut back by 5 bases and J by 5 bases. Looked up from germline, CDR1 is SGHTA and CDR2 is FQGNSA. The CDR3 has 16 amino acids. CDR3 in amino acids: CASSPGLAGGPHEQYF. CDR3 bases: TGTGCCAGCAGCCCGGGACTAGCGGGGGGGCCCCACGAGCAGTACTTC. Together with reference TRBV7-2 and TRBJ2-7, the CDR3 gives the full variable domain: GAGVSQSPSNKVTEKGKDVELRCDPISGHTALYWYRQSLGQGLEFLIYFQGNSAPDKSGLPSDRFSAERTGGSVSTLTIQRTQQEDSAVYLCASSPGLAGGPHEQYFGPGTRLTVT.

The gene calls are TRBV4-2 and TRBJ2-3; TRBD2 matches at 9 bases. CDR1 is LGHNA and CDR2 is YNFKEQ in the germline V gene. V shed 1 base and J 7 bases; nucleotides not matched to a gene: 6. CDR3 length: 15 residues. CDR3: CASSQGLAEPNTQYF. The DNA of the CDR3 is TGTGCCAGCAGCCAAGGACTAGCGGAACCAAATACGCAGTATTTT.

CDR3 nucleotides: TGTGCCAGCCAGGAACTAGCGACTAGCACAGATACGCAGTATTTT. Translated, it gives CASQELATSTDTQYF. The rearrangement uses TRBV2 and TRBJ2-3; 7 bases are shared with TRBD2. Germline V gene data show CDR1 as SNHLY and CDR2 as FYNNEI. V lost 8 bases, J lost 0 bases, and 8 bases stayed unmatched. The CDR3 spans 15 residues.

The chain recombines TRBV4-3 with TRBJ2-6, with TRBD1 as a possible D gene (6 bases). Deletions cut 4 bases from V and 0 bases from J, with 13 bases between. The V gene's germline CDR1 is LGHNA and CDR2 YSLEER. This CDR3 spans 17 amino acids. The CDR3 DNA follows: TGCGCCAGCAGCCCGGTGACAGGAGGCTCTGGGGCCAACGTCCTGACTTTC. Amino acid sequence: CASSPVTGGSGANVLTF.

V gene TRBV19 combines with J gene TRBJ1-2; D remains ambiguous. The CDR3 covers 15 residues. Germline CDR1 reads LNHDA; CDR2 reads SQIVND (reference sequence). V lost 3 bases, J lost 6 bases, and 17 bases lay in between. The CDR3 region is CASSIGSTSRNGYTF. Written as DNA, the CDR3 is TGTGCCAGTAGTATTGGGTCCACATCAAGGAATGGCTACACCTTC.

The chain is built from TRBV4-2 and TRBJ2-3, with unresolved D. CDR3 length: 16 residues. V was cut by 0 bases and J by 4 bases, with 14 bases left in between. Germline CDR1 and CDR2: LGHNA and YNFKEQ. In nucleotides, the CDR3 is TGTGCCAGCAGCCAAGATCCTCTTGGGGAACCAGATACGCAGTATTTT. Translation: CASSQDPLGEPDTQYF.

The chain couples TRBV21-1 to TRBJ1-5. TRBV21-1 is an annotated pseudogene. CDR3 size: 15 residues. In DNA, the CDR3 is TGTGCCAGCAGCATTCTGCAGGATAGCAATCAGCCCCAGCATTTT. Translating it yields CASSILQDSNQPQHF.

This clonotype was seen only once. The J gene is TRBJ2-1, the V gene TRBV7-9, with 14 bases aligning to TRBD2. The trim removed 5 bases at V and 7 bases at J, leaving 7 bases unmatched. The germline CDR1 and CDR2 sequences are SEHNR and FQNEAQ (reference sequence). The CDR3 is 16 residues long. The CDR3 sequence: CASSTGLAGERNEQFF. In DNA, the CDR3 is TGTGCCAGCAGCACGGGACTAGCGGGGGAGAGAAATGAGCAGTTCTTC.

This clonotype came up once. This chain connects TRBV9 to TRBJ2-1, with D perhaps matching TRBD2 (5 bases). Trimming pared 0 bases from V and 10 bases from J, leaving 5 bases between. Per germline, CDR1 SGDLS and CDR2 YYNGEE. The CDR3 has 11 amino acids. Written as DNA, the CDR3 is TGTGCCAGCAGCGTAGGAGGGGAGCAGTTCTTC. Amino acids: CASSVGGEQFF.

The rearrangement uses TRBV12-3 or TRBV12-4 and TRBJ2-1; 10 bases fit TRBD1. The CDR3 runs 14 residues. V lost 5 bases and J lost 9; bases outside the gene matches: 7. CDR3 nucleotides: TGTGCCAGCAGTCGCGGGACAGGGGAACTTGAGCAGTTCTTC. This gives the protein CASSRGTGELEQFF.

The V gene is TRBV5-1, the J gene TRBJ2-7; possible D gene TRBD1, 6 bases. CDR3 size: 17 residues. Trimming removed 3 bases at V and 3 bases at J, with 22 bases between. From germline, CDR1 is SGHRS and CDR2 YFSETQ. The DNA for the CDR3 is TGCGCCAGCAGCTGGACCGGGACACGAGGATCCTACTACGAGCAGTACTTC. The encoded protein is CASSWTGTRGSYYEQYF. Combining the CDR3 with reference TRBV5-1 and TRBJ2-7 gives the whole variable domain KAGVTQTPRYLIKTRGQQVTLSCSPISGHRSVSWYQQTPGQGLQFLFEYFSETQRNKGNFPGRFSGRQFSNSRSEMNVSTLELGDSALYLCASSWTGTRGSYYEQYFGPGTRLTVT.

The rearrangement joins TRBV6-5 to TRBJ1-4; TRBD1 might be the D (6 bases). Trimming removed 4 bases at V and 4 bases at J, with 19 bases between. The CDR3 is 17 residues long. CDR1 and CDR2 (germline): MNHEY, SVGAGI. The chain's CDR3 is CASSSLVSAGDNEKLFF. CDR3 DNA sequence: TGTGCCAGCAGTTCACTCGTGTCGGCAGGGGATAATGAAAAACTGTTTTTT.

This clonotype is a singleton in its sample. The chain has TRBV24-1 and TRBJ2-5; D is perhaps TRBD2 (6 bases). Trimming left V 6 bases short and J 0 bases short, with 22 bases between. Germline assignment: CDR1 KGHDR and CDR2 SFDVKD. The CDR3 sequence is 18 residues long. CDR3 sequence reads: CATSTRGGREEYQETQYF. The CDR3 nucleotides are TGTGCCACCAGTACGCGGGGAGGCCGCGAAGAGTACCAAGAGACCCAGTACTTC.

This chain joins TRBV6-2 or TRBV6-3 and TRBJ2-6, with 7 bases identical to TRBD1. V trimming: 10 bases; J trimming: 0 bases; junction bases outside the gene matches: 12. There are 17 residues in the CDR3. CDR1 is MNHEY and CDR2 is SVGEGT in the germline V gene. This chain's CDR3 is CATQLQGLRSGANVLTF. The CDR3, as DNA: TGTGCCACCCAATTACAGGGGCTTCGCTCTGGGGCCAACGTCCTGACTTTC.

The chain links TRBV3-1 to TRBJ1-5; tentative D call: TRBD1 (6 bases). Deletions cut 4 bases from V and 4 bases from J, with 14 bases between. The germline V gene encodes CDR1 LGHDT and CDR2 YNNKEL (reference sequence). The CDR3 contains 15 residues. The CDR3 loop is CASSPPRTANQPQHF. The CDR3 DNA is TGTGCCAGCAGCCCCCCTAGGACAGCAAATCAGCCCCAGCATTTT.

The sample holds one count of this clonotype. This rearrangement joins TRBV4-3 to TRBJ1-5, with 7 nucleotides matching TRBD1. The length of the CDR3 is 16 residues. CDR1 and CDR2 (germline): LGHNA, YSLEER. J gave up 4 bases and V 0 bases, and 6 bases lay outside the gene matches. The CDR3 loop reads CASSQDQGVLNQPQHF. As DNA, the CDR3 is TGCGCCAGCAGCCAAGATCAGGGGGTACTAAATCAGCCCCAGCATTTT.

The J gene is TRBJ2-7, the V gene TRBV7-9, with a possible D match to TRBD2 (6 bases). Between the trimmed V and J ends, which lost 7 bases and 3 bases, there was a span of 25 bases. Looked up from germline, CDR1 is SEHNR and CDR2 is FQNEAQ (reference sequence). The CDR3 has 17 amino acids. The CDR3, as DNA: TGTGCCAGCAACTTGGTCTCACGTACAGGAGGGGTCTACGAGCAGTACTTC. The encoded protein is CASNLVSRTGGVYEQYF.

V usage is TRBV7-9 and J usage is TRBJ2-3; 9 bases agree with TRBD2. The CDR3 is 16 residues long. Germline CDR1 reads SEHNR; CDR2 reads FQNEAQ (reference sequence). Trimming removed 4 bases from V and 0 bases from J; junction bases left unmatched: 5. CDR3 amino acids: CASSYGLAGSTDTQYF. The CDR3 DNA reads TGTGCCAGCAGCTATGGTCTAGCGGGAAGCACAGATACGCAGTATTTT.

The CDR3 here is CAWTLGDTGELFF. Written as DNA, the CDR3 is TGTGCCTGGACCCTGGGGGACACCGGGGAGCTGTTTTTT. The V and J genes are TRBV30 and TRBJ2-2; D possibly matches TRBD1 or TRBD2 (5 bases each). CDR1 is GTSNPN, CDR2 SVGIG, per germline (reference sequence). The CDR3 loop spans 13 amino acids. V was shortened by 4 bases and J by 3 bases, with 9 bases between the two germline ends.

The chain is built from TRBV27 and TRBJ2-1, with TRBD2 matching 11 bases. In germline, CDR1 is MNHEY, CDR2 SMNVEV (reference sequence). The trim removed 6 bases at V and 4 bases at J, leaving 5 bases unmatched. The length of the CDR3 is 15 residues. The CDR3 here is CASRSGTSGYNEQFF. CDR3 DNA: TGTGCCAGCAGGTCCGGGACTAGCGGATACAATGAGCAGTTCTTC.

The chain couples TRBV2 to TRBJ2-1, with TRBD1 matching 7 bases. Germline CDR1 is SNHLY and CDR2 is FYNNEI. Trimming took 6 bases from V and 0 from J; bases not matched to a gene: 5. This CDR3 region has 15 residues. The CDR3 region is CASSGQASSYNEQFF. The CDR3 DNA follows: TGTGCCAGCAGCGGACAGGCGAGCTCCTACAATGAGCAGTTCTTC.

The rearrangement joins TRBV24-1 to TRBJ2-1; tentatively, D is TRBD2 (5 bases). The CDR3 contains 15 residues. Germline lookup yields CDR1 KGHDR and CDR2 SFDVKD. The V end was cut by 0 bases, the J end by 9 bases, with 14 bases between. CDR3 DNA sequence: TGTGCCACCAGTGATTTGACGGTCGGGGTAGGTGAGCAGTTCTTC. Translating gives CATSDLTVGVGEQFF.

V is TRBV7-9 and J is TRBJ2-5; D could derive from TRBD1 or TRBD2 (5 bases each). The ends were cut back, 2 bases at V and 5 bases at J, with 18 bases in the middle. Per germline, CDR1 SEHNR and CDR2 FQNEAQ (reference sequence). This CDR3 has 16 residues. In DNA, the CDR3 is TGTGCCAGCAGCTTACCACCCGGGGCCACGGGGGAGACCCAGTACTTC. This encodes CASSLPPGATGETQYF. The complete variable domain, with remaining parts taken from reference TRBV7-9 and TRBJ2-5, reads DTGVSQNPRHKITKRGQNVTFRCDPISEHNRLYWYRQTLGQGPEFLTYFQNEAQLEKSRLLSDRFSAERPKGSFSTLEIQRTEQGDSAMYLCASSLPPGATGETQYFGPGTRLLVL.

The gene calls are TRBV28 and TRBJ2-5; 8 positions agree with TRBD1. Germline V CDR1 and CDR2: MDHEN, SYDVKM. J was trimmed by 5 bases and V by 6 bases; bases with no gene match: 11. The CDR3 spans 15 residues. CDR3 nucleotide sequence: TGTGCCAGCAGCCTTTCAAGGACAGGGCGGGAGACCCAGTACTTC. It translates to CASSLSRTGRETQYF. Supplemented by reference TRBV28 and TRBJ2-5, the full variable domain reads DVKVTQSSRYLVKRTGEKVFLECVQDMDHENMFWYRQDPGLGLRLIYFSYDVKMKEKGDIPEGYSVSREKKERFSLILESASTNQTSMYLCASSLSRTGRETQYFGPGTRLLVL.

The chain is built from TRBV6-5 and TRBJ2-7, with D possibly being TRBD1 (5 bases). V shed 0 bases and J shed 4 bases, with 13 bases lying between them. The CDR3 has 15 residues. Germline CDR1 reads MNHEY; CDR2 reads SVGAGI. The CDR3 protein is CASSYSNQGLYEQYF. DNA for the CDR3: TGTGCCAGCAGTTACTCTAACCAGGGTTTATACGAGCAGTACTTC.

This clonotype was recorded only once. The chain is built from TRBV6-1 and TRBJ1-2; 10 bases line up with TRBD1. The V and J ends lost 6 bases and 2 bases, in that order; junction bases with no gene match: 9. The V gene's germline CDR1 is MNHNS and CDR2 SASEGT. The length of the CDR3 is 16 residues. The CDR3 DNA reads TGTGCCAGCAGCCGTTACAGGGACAGGGGAAACTATGGCTACACCTTC. Translated, it gives CASSRYRDRGNYGYTF.

The V and J genes are TRBV6-2 or TRBV6-3 and TRBJ2-7, with 8 positions matching TRBD2. The V gene end was trimmed by 7 bases and the J gene end by 3 bases; junction bases not matched to a gene: 11. This CDR3 has 15 residues. Germline V gives CDR1 MNHEY, CDR2 SVGEGT. CDR3 region: CASKATGGLDYEQYF. The CDR3 DNA reads TGTGCCAGCAAAGCTACGGGGGGGCTAGACTACGAGCAGTACTTC.

The rearrangement uses TRBV21-1 and TRBJ2-7. TRBV21-1 is a pseudogene. This CDR3 region has 14 residues. Written as DNA, the CDR3 is TGTGCCAGCAGCAAAGGCCAGGGCTCCTACGAGCAGTACTTC. Translated, it gives CASSKGQGSYEQYF.

The J gene is TRBJ1-2, the V gene TRBV10-2; TRBD1 matches 9 bases. From germline, CDR1 is WSHSY and CDR2 SAAADI. The CDR3 contains 14 residues. With 8 bases clipped from V and 9 bases from J, the junction kept 13 bases outside the gene matches. Here the CDR3 reads CASSEGRDRASYTF. In nucleotides, the CDR3 is TGCGCCAGCTCCGAGGGTAGGGACAGGGCAAGCTACACCTTC.